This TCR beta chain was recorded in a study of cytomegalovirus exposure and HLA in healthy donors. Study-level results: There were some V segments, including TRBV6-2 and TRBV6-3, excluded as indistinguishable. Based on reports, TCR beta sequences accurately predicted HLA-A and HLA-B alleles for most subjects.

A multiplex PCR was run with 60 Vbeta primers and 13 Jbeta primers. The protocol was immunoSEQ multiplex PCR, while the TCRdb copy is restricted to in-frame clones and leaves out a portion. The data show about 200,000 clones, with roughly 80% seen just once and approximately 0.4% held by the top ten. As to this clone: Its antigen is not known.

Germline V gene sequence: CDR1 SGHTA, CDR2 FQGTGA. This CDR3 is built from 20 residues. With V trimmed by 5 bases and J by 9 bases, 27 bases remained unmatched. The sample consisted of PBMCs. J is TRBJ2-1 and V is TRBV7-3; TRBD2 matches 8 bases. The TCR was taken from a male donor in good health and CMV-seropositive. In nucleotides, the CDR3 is TGTGCCAGCAGCCCGGGACCTTTGGGGGCGGGAGGCCTAAAGGGTACTGAGCAGTTCTTC. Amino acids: CASSPGPLGAGGLKGTEQFF. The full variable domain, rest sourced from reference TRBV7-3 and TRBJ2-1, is GAGVSQTPSNKVTEKGKYVELRCDPISGHTALYWYRQSLGQGPEFLIYFQGTGAADDSGLPNDRFFAVRPEGSVSTLKIQRTERGDSAVYLCASSPGPLGAGGLKGTEQFFGPGTRLTVL.